This entry lists 29 T cell receptor beta chains sequenced from one sample in a study of technical replicates of blood from a few donors. Profiled with immunoSEQ multiplex PCR; TCRdb holds only in-frame clones, not every one. The profile shows 75,000 to 90,000 clones, 93% of them singletons. The specimen was T cells isolated from PBMCs. The receptors originated from a human donor in good health.

The chain couples TRBV6-5 to TRBJ1-3; 9 nucleotides agree with TRBD1. Germline CDR1 and CDR2: MNHEY and SVGAGI. The CDR3 contains 14 residues. J was trimmed by 7 bases and V by 4 bases; bases with no gene match: 5. CDR3 coding DNA: TGTGCCAGCAGTTTACAGGGGGCCGAGAACACCATATATTTT. Translating it yields CASSLQGAENTIYF.

V usage is TRBV28 and J usage is TRBJ1-2, with TRBD1 as a possible D gene (6 bases). The CDR3 has 13 amino acids. Germline V lookup: CDR1 MDHEN, CDR2 SYDVKM. The V and J ends lost 5 bases and 5 bases respectively, with 12 bases between them. CDR3 amino acids: CASSPGTKYGYTF. DNA for the CDR3: TGTGCCAGCAGTCCCGGGACAAAGTATGGCTACACCTTC.

V usage is TRBV10-2 and J usage is TRBJ2-2; 13 bases align to TRBD2. The ends lost 7 bases at V and 5 bases at J; junction bases unmatched: 7. The CDR3 runs 16 residues. CDR1 is WSHSY, CDR2 SAAADI, per germline. DNA of the CDR3: TGCGCCAGCACCCGGACTAGCGGGGGAGCGACCGGGGAGCTGTTTTTT. Translated, it gives CASTRTSGGATGELFF.

The V call is TRBV5-1, the J call TRBJ2-7; D is possibly TRBD2 (5 bases). V lost 2 bases to trimming and J lost 2 bases, with 8 bases between them. Germline values: CDR1 SGHRS, CDR2 YFSETQ. This CDR3 has 13 amino acids. The CDR3 nucleotides are TGCGCCAGCAGCTTCGGGGAGACCTACGAGCAGTACTTC. This encodes CASSFGETYEQYF. The entire variable domain, with the rest obtained from reference TRBV5-1 and TRBJ2-7, is as follows: KAGVTQTPRYLIKTRGQQVTLSCSPISGHRSVSWYQQTPGQGLQFLFEYFSETQRNKGNFPGRFSGRQFSNSRSEMNVSTLELGDSALYLCASSFGETYEQYFGPGTRLTVT.

The J gene is TRBJ1-3, the V gene TRBV6-6; tentative D call: TRBD1 (5 bases). V lost 4 bases to trimming and J lost 3 bases, with 10 bases between them. The CDR3 runs to 14 residues. Germline V lookup: CDR1 MNHNY, CDR2 SVGAGI (reference sequence). The CDR3 DNA is TGTGCCAGCAGTTCATCAGGGTTTGGAAACACCATATATTTT. This codes for CASSSSGFGNTIYF.

DNA of the CDR3: TGTGCCAGCACCGTGGACAGTTACTATGGCTACACCTTC. It translates to CASTVDSYYGYTF. This chain joins TRBV28 and TRBJ1-2, with a weak D call TRBD1 (6 bases). CDR3 length: 13 amino acids. The germline V gene has CDR1 MDHEN and CDR2 SYDVKM. V lost 7 bases and J lost 3, with 12 bases in between.

The chain couples TRBV15 to TRBJ2-2, with TRBD1 identical over 9 bases. Per the germline V gene, CDR1 is LNHNV and CDR2 is YYDKDF (reference sequence). Trimming at V came to 5 bases and at J to 3 bases, leaving 4 bases not matched to a gene. CDR3 length: 15 amino acids. The CDR3: CATSYGQGYTGELFF. DNA of the CDR3: TGTGCCACCAGCTACGGACAGGGGTACACCGGGGAGCTGTTTTTT.

Turning to this clone: Its ends do not fully match the called genes, so a read error is possible. The chain combines TRBV14 with TRBJ1-6; perhaps TRBD1 as D (6 bases). Looked up from germline, CDR1 is SGHDN and CDR2 is FVKESK. CDR3 length: 16 amino acids. The CDR3 reads CASSQDRTELNSPLHF. The CDR3 nucleotides read TGTGCCAGCAGTCAAGATAGGACAGAGCTTAATTCACCCCTCCACTTT. Using reference TRBV14 and TRBJ1-6 for the parts outside the CDR3, the full variable domain is EAGVTQFPSHSVIEKGQTVTLRCDPISGHDNLYWYRRVMGKEIKFLLHFVKESKQDESGMPNNRFLAERTGGTYSTLKVQPAELEDSGVYFCASSQDRTELNSPLHFGNGTRLTVT.

The V gene is TRBV11-2, the J gene TRBJ2-3; D is perhaps TRBD1 (5 bases). V shed 1 base and J shed 4 bases, with 15 bases lying between them. The CDR3 contains 16 residues. In germline, CDR1 is SGHAT, CDR2 FQNNGV. The CDR3 coding sequence is TGTGCCAGCAGCTTAGCAGCGACAGTCTTCGCAGATACGCAGTATTTT. It is translated as CASSLAATVFADTQYF. Combining the CDR3 with reference TRBV11-2 and TRBJ2-3 gives the whole variable domain EAGVAQSPRYKIIEKRQSVAFWCNPISGHATLYWYQQILGQGPKLLIQFQNNGVVDDSQLPKDRFSAERLKGVDSTLKIQPAKLEDSAVYLCASSLAATVFADTQYFGPGTRLTVL.

CDR3 DNA sequence: TGTGCCAGCAGTCCGGGGGGCTCTTACTATGGCTACACCTTC. Protein: CASSPGGSYYGYTF. The chain employs TRBV6-5 and TRBJ1-2; TRBD1 might be the D (6 bases). The germline gives CDR1 MNHEY, CDR2 SVGAGI. This CDR3 has 14 amino acids. Trimming left V 5 bases short and J 3 bases short, with 13 bases between.

The V call is TRBV6-6, the J call TRBJ2-3, with a possible D match to TRBD2 (5 bases). This CDR3 contains 15 residues. The germline V and J ends were trimmed by 3 bases and 5 bases, with 15 bases remaining between them. Germline CDR1 MNHNY, CDR2 SVGAGI (reference sequence). This CDR3 is CASSYSGLNLDTQYF. Here the CDR3 DNA reads TGTGCCAGCAGTTATTCGGGGTTAAATTTAGATACGCAGTATTTT.

J is TRBJ2-5 and V is TRBV7-9, with 7 bases lining up with TRBD1. Germline values: CDR1 SEHNR, CDR2 FQNEAQ (reference sequence). The CDR3 sequence is 13 residues long. Unmatched junction bases numbered 7, after V lost 7 bases and J lost 5 bases. The CDR3 here is CASIRGNGETQYF. DNA for the CDR3: TGTGCCAGCATCAGGGGGAATGGGGAGACCCAGTACTTC.

V usage is TRBV7-3 and J usage is TRBJ2-5; 12 nucleotides line up with TRBD2. Germline CDR1 and CDR2: SGHTA and FQGTGA. This CDR3 contains 16 residues. V shed 5 bases and J 5 bases; nucleotides not matched to a gene: 9. The CDR3 spells CASSPASGGARETQYF. CDR3 nucleotide sequence: TGTGCCAGCAGCCCGGCTAGCGGGGGGGCCCGTGAGACCCAGTACTTC.

The chain joins TRBV28 to TRBJ2-3; D gene unclear. CDR3 length: 12 residues. CDR1 is MDHEN, CDR2 SYDVKM, per germline. V was trimmed by 7 bases and J by 0 bases, leaving 5 bases between them. The CDR3 spells CASKRSTDTQYF. Written as DNA, the CDR3 is TGTGCCAGCAAGCGAAGCACAGATACGCAGTATTTT. The whole variable domain, remainder taken from reference TRBV28 and TRBJ2-3, is DVKVTQSSRYLVKRTGEKVFLECVQDMDHENMFWYRQDPGLGLRLIYFSYDVKMKEKGDIPEGYSVSREKKERFSLILESASTNQTSMYLCASKRSTDTQYFGPGTRLTVL.

The rearrangement joins TRBV5-4 to TRBJ1-5; 10 nucleotides line up with TRBD1. Germline lookup yields CDR1 SGHNT and CDR2 YYREEE (reference sequence). Trimming removed 0 bases from V and 3 bases from J; junction bases left unmatched: 6. CDR3 length: 17 residues. The CDR3, as DNA: TGTGCCAGCAGCTTGGGCGGACAGGGGGGGCACAATCAGCCCCAGCATTTT. Its protein is CASSLGGQGGHNQPQHF.

The chain links TRBV5-1 to TRBJ1-1, with 10 bases matching TRBD1. The CDR3 covers 14 residues. Germline loops: CDR1 SGHRS, CDR2 YFSETQ. The junction had 5 bases not matched to a gene; V was cut back by 3 bases and J by 6 bases. This CDR3 is CASSSPGQGSEAFF. In DNA form, the CDR3 reads TGCGCCAGCAGCTCTCCGGGACAGGGGTCTGAAGCTTTCTTT. Filled out from reference TRBV5-1 and TRBJ1-1, the complete variable domain reads KAGVTQTPRYLIKTRGQQVTLSCSPISGHRSVSWYQQTPGQGLQFLFEYFSETQRNKGNFPGRFSGRQFSNSRSEMNVSTLELGDSALYLCASSSPGQGSEAFFGQGTRLTVV.

This clone was detected only once. The chain employs TRBV6-5 and TRBJ1-2; 9 bases align to TRBD1. Per germline, CDR1 MNHEY and CDR2 SVGAGI. V was pared by 8 bases and J by 7 bases, with 14 bases of the junction left unmatched. The CDR3 has 15 residues. DNA for the CDR3: TGTGCCAGCTGTAGACAGGGGGATTGTGCGGTTGGCTACACCTTC. Amino acid sequence: CASCRQGDCAVGYTF.

J is TRBJ2-7 and V is TRBV10-3; 8 positions agree with TRBD1. Germline values: CDR1 ENHRY, CDR2 SYGVKD. With V trimmed by 8 bases and J by 5 bases, 5 bases remained unmatched. CDR3 length: 12 amino acids. CDR3 sequence reads: CAIQGAQDEQYF. CDR3 DNA sequence: TGTGCCATCCAGGGGGCGCAGGACGAGCAGTACTTC.

The sample holds one count of this clone. This chain uses TRBV5-6 with TRBJ2-7; possibly TRBD1 for D (6 bases). Trimming pared 2 bases from V and 10 bases from J, leaving 10 bases between. The germline gives CDR1 SGHDT, CDR2 YYEEEE. There are 11 residues in the CDR3. The CDR3 DNA sequence: TGTGCCAGCAGCTTAGGACAGCTCCAGTACTTC. The encoded protein is CASSLGQLQYF.

The rearrangement joins TRBV19 to TRBJ1-5; D not resolved. Trimming stripped 9 bases from V and 4 bases from J, with 10 bases between. CDR1 is LNHDA and CDR2 is SQIVND in the germline V gene (reference sequence). The CDR3 covers 12 residues. CDR3 region: CASEGGNQPQHF. Written as DNA, the CDR3 is TGTGCCAGCGAAGGAGGAAATCAGCCCCAGCATTTT. Drawing the rest from reference TRBV19 and TRBJ1-5, the complete variable domain is DGGITQSPKYLFRKEGQNVTLSCEQNLNHDAMYWYRQDPGQGLRLIYYSQIVNDFQKGDIAEGYSVSREKKESFPLTVTSAQKNPTAFYLCASEGGNQPQHFGDGTRLSIL.

This chain joins TRBV28 and TRBJ2-1, with 7 bases identical to TRBD1. Germline CDR1 reads MDHEN; CDR2 reads SYDVKM. This CDR3 is 13 amino acids long. After removal of 3 bases from V and 8 bases from J, the junction contained 4 bases not matched to a gene. Written as DNA, the CDR3 is TGTGCCAGCAGTTTTGCAGGGGGTGATGAGCAGTTCTTC. It specifies CASSFAGGDEQFF.

This clone was counted a single time. The CDR3 DNA follows: TGTGCCAGCAACACCGGGACTAGCTCCTACGAGCAGTACTTC. It codes for CASNTGTSSYEQYF. V and J are TRBV6-1 and TRBJ2-7; 8 bases are a match to TRBD2. The V gene end was trimmed by 7 bases and the J gene end by 0 bases; junction bases not matched to a gene: 5. The CDR3 contains 14 residues. CDR1 MNHNS and CDR2 SASEGT come from the germline V gene.

V usage is TRBV5-5 and J usage is TRBJ1-5; 9 nucleotides match TRBD1. The CDR3 has 16 residues. Germline lookup yields CDR1 SGHKS and CDR2 YYEKEE (reference sequence). The V segment lost 0 bases and the J segment 5 bases; nucleotides outside the gene matches: 6. The CDR3 here is CASSLEADRGYQPQHF. The DNA of the CDR3 is TGTGCCAGCAGCTTGGAGGCGGACAGGGGATATCAGCCCCAGCATTTT.

The chain combines TRBV28 with TRBJ2-1; no firm D call. V gave up 5 bases and J gave up 6 bases, with 11 bases separating them. The CDR3 runs 13 residues. The germline CDR1 and CDR2 sequences are MDHEN and SYDVKM. The CDR3 is CASSLEKGNEQFF. The CDR3 DNA reads TGTGCCAGCAGTCTAGAAAAAGGCAATGAGCAGTTCTTC.

The chain couples TRBV4-2 to TRBJ2-5; D is ambiguous. With 0 bases removed from V and 3 bases from J, the gap between germline ends came to 8 bases. The CDR3 covers 14 residues. Per germline, CDR1 LGHNA and CDR2 YNFKEQ. CDR3: CASSQDINKETQYF. CDR3 in DNA: TGTGCCAGCAGCCAAGACATCAACAAAGAGACCCAGTACTTC.

The chain combines TRBV7-3 with TRBJ1-6; TRBD1 matches 7 bases. The germline gives CDR1 SGHTA, CDR2 FQGTGA. V was pared by 5 bases and J by 6 bases, with 4 bases of the junction left unmatched. The CDR3 spans 14 residues. For the CDR3, the DNA is TGTGCCAGCAGCACCGGGACAGTTAATTCACCCCTCCACTTT. It translates to CASSTGTVNSPLHF. The whole variable domain, remainder taken from reference TRBV7-3 and TRBJ1-6, is GAGVSQTPSNKVTEKGKYVELRCDPISGHTALYWYRQSLGQGPEFLIYFQGTGAADDSGLPNDRFFAVRPEGSVSTLKIQRTERGDSAVYLCASSTGTVNSPLHFGNGTRLTVT.

The CDR3 DNA is TGCGCCAGCAGCCAAGATGGAGGCAGGGGCTACGAGCAGTACTTC. It yields the protein CASSQDGGRGYEQYF. The genes are TRBV4-1 and TRBJ2-7, with D perhaps TRBD1 (6 bases). Trimming took off 0 bases at V and 3 bases at J, with 12 bases between the two ends. CDR3 length equals 15 residues. The germline V gene has CDR1 MGHRA and CDR2 YSYEKL.

The chain links TRBV11-2 to TRBJ2-7; 13 nucleotides match TRBD2. CDR3 length equals 15 residues. In germline, CDR1 is SGHAT, CDR2 FQNNGV. V shed 5 bases, J shed 3 bases, and the junction held 4 bases outside the gene matches. The CDR3 sequence: CASSRGLAGDYEQYF. CDR3 in DNA: TGTGCCAGCAGCAGAGGACTAGCGGGAGACTACGAGCAGTACTTC.

V and J are TRBV9 and TRBJ1-3; a weak D match, TRBD1 (5 bases). Trimming pared 3 bases from V and 0 bases from J, leaving 10 bases between. The CDR3 runs 15 residues. From germline, CDR1 is SGDLS and CDR2 YYNGEE. CDR3 sequence: CASSATGSSGNTIYF. CDR3 bases: TGTGCCAGCAGCGCTACAGGAAGCTCTGGAAACACCATATATTTT.